This entry concerns a single T cell receptor beta chain. This entry comes from a study of blood T cell repertoires in COVID-19. About the study: COVID-19 samples, acute and convalescent, were from the United States, Italy and Spain.

The CDR3 length is 15 residues. Looked up from germline, CDR1 is LNHDA and CDR2 is SQIVND (reference sequence). The trim removed 5 bases at V and 3 bases at J, leaving 4 bases unmatched. Original handling: Nucleated cell number was recorded as an estimate derived from reference gene primer amplification. TCRdb keeps only in-frame clones here, not all; method: immunoSEQ multiplex PCR. The V and J calls and clone size were taken over from that table, and D and trimming were inferred from the DNA. The data contain roughly 190,000 clones, under 80% of them singletons. Material: PBMCs or T cells enriched from blood (not recorded which). The clonotype comes from a woman aged 45-65 years with acute COVID-19. The V and J genes are TRBV19 and TRBJ1-2, with 12 positions matching TRBD1. CDR3 coding DNA: TGTGCCAGTAGTGCGGGACAGGGGGCGGACTATGGCTACACCTTC. Its translation: CASSAGQGADYGYTF.